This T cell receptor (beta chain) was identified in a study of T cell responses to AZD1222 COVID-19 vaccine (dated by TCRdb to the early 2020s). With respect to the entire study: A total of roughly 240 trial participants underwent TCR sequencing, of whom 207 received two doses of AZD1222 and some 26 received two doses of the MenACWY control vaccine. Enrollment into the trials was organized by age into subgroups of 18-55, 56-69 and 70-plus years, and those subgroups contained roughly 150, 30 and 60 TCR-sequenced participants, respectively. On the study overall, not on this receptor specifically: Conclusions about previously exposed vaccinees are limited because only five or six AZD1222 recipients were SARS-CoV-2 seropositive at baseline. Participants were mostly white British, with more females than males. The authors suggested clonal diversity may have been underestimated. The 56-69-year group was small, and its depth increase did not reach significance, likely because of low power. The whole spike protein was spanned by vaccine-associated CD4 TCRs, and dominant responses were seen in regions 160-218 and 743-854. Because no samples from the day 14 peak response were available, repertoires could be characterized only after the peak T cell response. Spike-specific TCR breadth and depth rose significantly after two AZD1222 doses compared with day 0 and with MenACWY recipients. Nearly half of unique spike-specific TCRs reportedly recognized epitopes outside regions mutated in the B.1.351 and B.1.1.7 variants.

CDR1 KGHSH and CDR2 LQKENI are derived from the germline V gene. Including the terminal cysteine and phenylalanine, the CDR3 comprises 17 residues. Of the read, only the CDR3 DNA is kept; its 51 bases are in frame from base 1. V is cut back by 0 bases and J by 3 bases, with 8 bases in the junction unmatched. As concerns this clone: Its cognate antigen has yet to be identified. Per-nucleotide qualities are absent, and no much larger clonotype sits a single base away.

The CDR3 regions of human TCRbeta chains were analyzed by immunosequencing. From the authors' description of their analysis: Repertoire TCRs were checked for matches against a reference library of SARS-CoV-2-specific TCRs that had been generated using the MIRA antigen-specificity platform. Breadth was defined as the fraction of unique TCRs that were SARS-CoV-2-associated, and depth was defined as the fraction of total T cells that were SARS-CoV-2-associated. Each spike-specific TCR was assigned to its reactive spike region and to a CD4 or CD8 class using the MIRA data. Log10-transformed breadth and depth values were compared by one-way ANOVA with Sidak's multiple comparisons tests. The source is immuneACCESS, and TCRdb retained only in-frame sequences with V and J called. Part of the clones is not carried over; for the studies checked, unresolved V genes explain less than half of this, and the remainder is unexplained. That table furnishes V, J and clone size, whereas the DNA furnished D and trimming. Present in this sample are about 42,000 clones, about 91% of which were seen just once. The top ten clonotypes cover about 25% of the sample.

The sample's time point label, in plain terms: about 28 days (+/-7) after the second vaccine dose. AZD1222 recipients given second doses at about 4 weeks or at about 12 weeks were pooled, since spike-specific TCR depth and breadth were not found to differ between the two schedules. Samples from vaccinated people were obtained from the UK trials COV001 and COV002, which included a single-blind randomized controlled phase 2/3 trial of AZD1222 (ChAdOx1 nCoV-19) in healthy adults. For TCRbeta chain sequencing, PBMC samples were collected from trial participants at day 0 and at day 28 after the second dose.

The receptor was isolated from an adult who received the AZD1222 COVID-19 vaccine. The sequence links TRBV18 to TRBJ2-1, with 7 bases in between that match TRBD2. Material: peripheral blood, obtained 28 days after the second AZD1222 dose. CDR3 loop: CASSPPNSAGVYNEQFF. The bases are TGTGCCAGCTCACCACCGAATTCTGCGGGAGTCTACAATGAGCAGTTCTTC.